This T cell receptor beta chain came from a study of cytomegalovirus exposure and HLA in healthy donors. Study results and limitations: Most likely, a cluster of highly shared sequence variants arose as a sequencing artifact.

On this clone itself: Its antigen is currently unknown.

The germline CDR1 and CDR2 sequences are ENHRY and SYGVKD. The CDR3 is made up of 16 amino acids. Trimming cost V 0 bases and J 0 bases, with 11 bases left between them. The PCR contained 60 Vbeta and 13 Jbeta primers. Sequencing used immunoSEQ multiplex PCR; TCRdb keeps in-frame clones, though not all of them. The sample lists about 120,000 clones; 15% were seen once. This sequence was found in a woman between 18 and 29 years old in good health and CMV-seronegative. The sample comprised PBMCs. The chain links TRBV10-3 to TRBJ1-1, with a possible D match to TRBD1 (5 bases). The CDR3 region has the DNA TGTGCCATCAGTGAGTCGAGGACACAGATGAACACTGAAGCTTTCTTT. Translated: CAISESRTQMNTEAFF.